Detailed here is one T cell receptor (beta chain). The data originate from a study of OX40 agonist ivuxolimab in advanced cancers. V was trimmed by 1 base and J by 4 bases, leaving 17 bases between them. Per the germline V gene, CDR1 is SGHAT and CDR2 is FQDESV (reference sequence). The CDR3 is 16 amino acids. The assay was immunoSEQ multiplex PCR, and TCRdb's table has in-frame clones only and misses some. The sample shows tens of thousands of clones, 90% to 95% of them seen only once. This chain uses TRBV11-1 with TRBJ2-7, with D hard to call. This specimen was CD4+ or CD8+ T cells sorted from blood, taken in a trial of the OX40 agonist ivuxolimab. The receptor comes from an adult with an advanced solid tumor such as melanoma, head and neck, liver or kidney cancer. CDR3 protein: CASSLGWANAAYEQYF. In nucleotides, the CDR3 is TGTGCCAGCAGCTTAGGGTGGGCAAACGCTGCTTACGAGCAGTACTTC. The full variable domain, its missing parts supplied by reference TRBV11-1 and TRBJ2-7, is EAEVAQSPRYKITEKSQAVAFWCDPISGHATLYWYRQILGQGPELLVQFQDESVVDDSQLPKDRFSAERLKGVDSTLKIQPAELGDSAMYLCASSLGWANAAYEQYFGPGTRLTVT.